The 24 T cell receptor beta chains given below trace back to one sample, sequenced in a study of vaccination effects on CD4 cells after COVID-19. Between days 9 and 10 of culture, CD4+ T cells were separated out. Some clones are missing from TCRdb's copy, which holds only in-frame ones; the method was immunoSEQ multiplex PCR. The table includes 45,000 to 50,000 clones, more than 65% detected once. No antigen is known for these receptors. Sequencing used CD4+ T cells from PBMCs cultured without peptide, obtained before COVID-19 vaccination. The receptors were gathered from a human donor who received a COVID-19 vaccine.

This clone came up a few times. The J gene is TRBJ2-7, the V gene TRBV5-5; D may be TRBD1 (5 bases). Trimming took off 1 base at V and 3 bases at J, with 8 bases between the two ends. The germline gives CDR1 SGHKS, CDR2 YYEKEE (reference sequence). This CDR3 has 13 amino acids. The CDR3 is CASSLQRGYEQYF. DNA for the CDR3: TGTGCCAGCAGCTTGCAAAGGGGCTACGAGCAGTACTTC.

The chain carries TRBV4-1 and TRBJ1-4; D remains unclear. Trimming stripped 2 bases from V and 8 bases from J, with 6 bases between. The CDR3 has 12 residues. CDR1 is MGHRA and CDR2 is YSYEKL in the germline V gene. CDR3 DNA: TGCGCCAGCAGCCAACCATACGAAAAACTGTTTTTT. It specifies CASSQPYEKLFF.

This clone was detected only a few times. This chain connects TRBV7-8 to TRBJ2-7; weak D call: TRBD1 (7 bases). CDR1 is SGHVS, CDR2 FQNEAQ, per germline. This CDR3 is 14 amino acids long. Trimming took 4 bases from V and 7 from J, leaving 17 bases between them. CDR3 sequence reads: CASSSSTGAGEQYF. In DNA form, the CDR3 reads TGTGCCAGCAGCTCATCTACAGGGGCGGGGGAGCAGTACTTC.

The J gene is TRBJ1-2, the V gene TRBV15; D remains unclear. With 8 bases removed from V and 3 bases from J, the gap between germline ends came to 19 bases. Germline V CDR1 and CDR2: LNHNV, YYDKDF (reference sequence). The CDR3 has 15 residues. The CDR3, as DNA: TGTGCCACCTCGGAAGGGCATTCAGGCGACTATGGCTACACCTTC. This encodes CATSEGHSGDYGYTF. The whole variable domain, filled in from reference TRBV15 and TRBJ1-2, reads DAMVIQNPRYQVTQFGKPVTLSCSQTLNHNVMYWYQQKSSQAPKLLFHYYDKDFNNEADTPDNFQSRRPNTSFCFLDIRSPGLGDTAMYLCATSEGHSGDYGYTFGSGTRLTVV.

This clone showed up just once. The J gene is TRBJ1-1, the V gene TRBV3-1 (or the pseudogene TRBV3-2); 8 bases are a match to TRBD1. The germline gives CDR1 LGHDT, CDR2 YNNKEL (reference sequence). V was clipped by 0 bases and J by 0 bases; unmatched bases: 6. This CDR3 has 17 amino acids. For the CDR3, the DNA is TGTGCCAGCAGCCAAGACCCGGGACAGGCAGTGAACACTGAAGCTTTCTTT. Translation gives CASSQDPGQAVNTEAFF.

This clone was detected a few times. This sequence joins TRBV6-7 and TRBJ1-5; D is ambiguous. TRBV6-7 is an open reading frame, and its role is uncertain. V was pared by 2 bases and J by 1 base, with 6 bases between. The CDR3 consists of 14 residues. Here the CDR3 reads CASSYRVSNQPQHF. In DNA form, the CDR3 reads TGTGCCAGCAGTTACCGGGTAAGCAATCAGCCCCAGCATTTT.

The J gene is TRBJ1-2, the V gene TRBV18; D is undetermined. Germline V lookup: CDR1 KGHSH, CDR2 LQKENI. V lost 1 base to trimming and J lost 0 bases, with 6 bases between them. This CDR3 is 14 amino acids long. As DNA, the CDR3 is TGTGCCAGCTCACCACAGGGTCCTAACTATGGCTACACCTTC. Protein: CASSPQGPNYGYTF.

This clone was seen more than once but under ten times. The gene calls are TRBV2 and TRBJ2-7; TRBD1 matches 8 bases. The J segment lost 3 bases and the V segment lost 7 bases, leaving 8 bases of the junction unmatched. Germline V gene data show CDR1 as SNHLY and CDR2 as FYNNEI. This CDR3 contains 14 residues. The DNA for the CDR3 is TGTGCCAGCAATGGGGCAGGGGGCGGCTACGAGCAGTACTTC. Translated: CASNGAGGGYEQYF.

The rearrangement links TRBV19 to TRBJ2-7; 9 bases align to TRBD1. The CDR3 is made up of 16 amino acids. Unmatched junction bases numbered 10, after V lost 5 bases and J lost 2 bases. Germline values: CDR1 LNHDA, CDR2 SQIVND (reference sequence). Here the CDR3 reads CASSPLSGQGAYEQYF. CDR3 sequence (DNA): TGTGCCAGTAGTCCCCTTTCGGGACAGGGCGCCTACGAGCAGTACTTC.

This chain links TRBV29-1 with TRBJ2-5, with D possibly called TRBD1 or TRBD2 (6 bases each). The V end was cut by 7 bases, the J end by 5 bases, with 26 bases between. This CDR3 is built from 16 residues. The germline gives CDR1 SQVTM, CDR2 ANQGSEA. The CDR3 DNA sequence: TGCAGCGCCCGTGGTTGGGGGGCGCGGGGTTCTGAGACCCAGTACTTC. As protein: CSARGWGARGSETQYF.

The V and J genes are TRBV6-5 and TRBJ1-5; D gene unclear. V lost 8 bases and J lost 0, with 8 bases in between. The germline gives CDR1 MNHEY, CDR2 SVGAGI. The CDR3 runs 13 residues. The CDR3 reads CASVGSSNQPQHF. The CDR3 DNA reads TGTGCCAGCGTGGGGTCTAGCAATCAGCCCCAGCATTTT.

V is TRBV30 and J is TRBJ2-7; a weak D match, TRBD1 (5 bases). The germline V gene has CDR1 GTSNPN and CDR2 SVGIG (reference sequence). Trimming pared 2 bases from V and 0 bases from J, leaving 11 bases between. This CDR3 has 14 amino acids. CDR3 bases: TGTGCCTGGAGTAAAACAGGTAACTCCTACGAGCAGTACTTC. Translating it yields CAWSKTGNSYEQYF.

This chain joins TRBV18 and TRBJ1-2; maybe TRBD1 (5 bases). This CDR3 comprises 14 residues. Trimming left V 3 bases short and J 4 bases short, with 12 bases between. Looked up from germline, CDR1 is KGHSH and CDR2 is LQKENI. The CDR3 region is CASSPPQGIYGYTF. The CDR3 DNA sequence: TGTGCCAGCTCACCTCCCCAGGGAATCTATGGCTACACCTTC.

The chain has TRBV28 and TRBJ2-2; D may be TRBD2 (5 bases). Germline V gene data show CDR1 as MDHEN and CDR2 as SYDVKM. Deletions cut 5 bases from V and 4 bases from J, with 20 bases between. The CDR3 contains 17 residues. CDR3: CASSPLSWEWGTGELFF. CDR3 DNA sequence: TGTGCCAGCAGTCCCCTTTCGTGGGAGTGGGGCACCGGGGAGCTGTTTTTT. The entire variable domain, with the rest obtained from reference TRBV28 and TRBJ2-2, is as follows: DVKVTQSSRYLVKRTGEKVFLECVQDMDHENMFWYRQDPGLGLRLIYFSYDVKMKEKGDIPEGYSVSREKKERFSLILESASTNQTSMYLCASSPLSWEWGTGELFFGEGSRLTVL.

The chain recombines TRBV7-2 with TRBJ2-1; D unresolved. The CDR3 is 14 amino acids. Germline V gives CDR1 SGHTA, CDR2 FQGNSA. The V and J ends lost 3 bases and 6 bases respectively, with 12 bases between them. The CDR3 here is CASSLDRPVNEQFF. The CDR3 coding sequence is TGTGCCAGCAGCTTGGATCGACCGGTCAATGAGCAGTTCTTC.

CDR3 nucleotide sequence: TGTGCCAGCAGGGTGCCGGAAGCTAACTATGGCTACACCTTC. Protein: CASRVPEANYGYTF. The V gene is TRBV2, the J gene TRBJ1-2, with D hard to call. The length of the CDR3 is 14 residues. The germline V gene has CDR1 SNHLY and CDR2 FYNNEI. With 6 bases removed from V and 0 bases from J, the gap between germline ends came to 11 bases.

The gene calls are TRBV29-1 and TRBJ1-5; TRBD1 matches at 8 bases. This CDR3 has 14 residues. V was pared by 4 bases and J by 6 bases, with 8 bases of the junction left unmatched. Germline V gene data show CDR1 as SQVTM and CDR2 as ANQGSEA. The CDR3 protein is CSVVVTGEGQPQHF. CDR3 DNA sequence: TGCAGCGTTGTCGTGACAGGGGAAGGTCAGCCCCAGCATTTT.

This chain connects TRBV9 to TRBJ2-7; 9 bases align to TRBD1. J gave up 5 bases and V 4 bases, and 7 bases lay outside the gene matches. The CDR3 runs 14 residues. From germline, CDR1 is SGDLS and CDR2 YYNGEE. As DNA, the CDR3 is TGTGCCAGCAGCCCTGGACAGGGGTATCACGAGCAGTACTTC. As protein: CASSPGQGYHEQYF.

V and J are TRBV2 and TRBJ1-6; 7 bases agree with TRBD1. The germline V gene encodes CDR1 SNHLY and CDR2 FYNNEI. The CDR3 loop spans 16 amino acids. Unmatched junction bases numbered 13, after V lost 6 bases and J lost 8 bases. The CDR3 region has the DNA TGTGCCAGCAGGGATCCGACAGGGCTCTCGTATTCACCCCTCCACTTT. Amino acids: CASRDPTGLSYSPLHF.

This clone showed up just once. J is TRBJ2-1 and V is TRBV6-6; D may be TRBD1 or TRBD2 (5 bases each). Germline V gene sequence: CDR1 MNHNY, CDR2 SVGAGI (reference sequence). The CDR3 runs to 15 residues. Between the trimmed V and J ends, which lost 2 bases and 2 bases, there was a span of 10 bases. The CDR3 DNA reads TGTGCCAGCAGTTACCCGGGACGGACCTACAATGAGCAGTTCTTC. Protein product: CASSYPGRTYNEQFF.

The chain recombines TRBV5-6 with TRBJ2-3; 12 bases line up with TRBD2. The V gene's germline CDR1 is SGHDT and CDR2 YYEEEE. The CDR3 loop spans 17 amino acids. The J segment lost 5 bases and the V segment lost 4 bases, leaving 11 bases of the junction unmatched. This CDR3 reads CASSHKRLAGEVDTQYF. The CDR3 nucleotides are TGTGCCAGCAGCCACAAGCGACTAGCGGGGGAGGTAGATACGCAGTATTTT. Together with reference TRBV5-6 and TRBJ2-3, the CDR3 gives the full variable domain: DAGVTQSPTHLIKTRGQQVTLRCSPKSGHDTVSWYQQALGQGPQFIFQYYEEEERQRGNFPDRFSGHQFPNYSSELNVNALLLGDSALYLCASSHKRLAGEVDTQYFGPGTRLTVL.

This rearrangement joins TRBV5-1 to TRBJ1-1, with no clear D. Trimming took off 1 base at V and 7 bases at J, with 11 bases between the two ends. The CDR3 is 13 amino acids. The germline gives CDR1 SGHRS, CDR2 YFSETQ. The DNA of the CDR3 is TGCGCCAGCAGCTTGAAGCGGAGGGATGAAGCTTTCTTT. Translation gives CASSLKRRDEAFF.

The rearrangement links TRBV4-3 to TRBJ1-1; D uncertain. Germline-derived CDR1 and CDR2 are LGHNA and YSLEER. V was shortened by 0 bases and J by 9 bases, with 14 bases between the two germline ends. The CDR3 has 14 amino acids. The CDR3 DNA reads as TGCGCCAGCAGCCAAGATGTGGCAGGCCGGAAAGCTTTCTTT. Residues: CASSQDVAGRKAFF.

This rearrangement joins TRBV25-1 to TRBJ1-1; weak D call: TRBD1 (5 bases). The V end was cut by 1 base, the J end by 2 bases, with 14 bases between. The CDR3 is made up of 16 amino acids. CDR1 MGHDK and CDR2 SYGVNS come from the germline V gene. The CDR3 region is CASSESGGKRNTEAFF. The CDR3 bases are TGTGCCAGCAGTGAATCGGGGGGGAAGCGAAACACTGAAGCTTTCTTT.